What follows are 17 T cell receptor beta chains derived from one specimen sequenced in a study of cytomegalovirus exposure and HLA in healthy donors. The PCR was carried out with 60 Vbeta primers and 13 Jbeta primers. Method: immunoSEQ multiplex PCR; TCRdb's copy keeps in-frame clones and lacks some. Here the sample spans around 150,000 clones, about 73% being singletons. Input material: PBMCs. Receptors were obtained from a woman in her forties in good health and CMV-seronegative.

There are a few counts of this clone. This chain links TRBV6-5 with TRBJ2-1; 8 bases fit TRBD1. With V trimmed by 6 bases and J by 3 bases, 7 bases remained unmatched. Per germline, CDR1 MNHEY and CDR2 SVGAGI. The CDR3 is 15 residues long. This chain's CDR3 is CASRFQGANYNEQFF. The CDR3 region has the DNA TGTGCCAGCAGATTCCAGGGGGCGAACTACAATGAGCAGTTCTTC.

CDR3 loop: CASSSLQGGNSPLHF. CDR3 nucleotides: TGTGCCAGCAGCTCGCTACAGGGTGGGAATTCACCCCTCCACTTT. The chain combines TRBV7-9 with TRBJ1-6; D is perhaps TRBD1 (6 bases). V shed 4 bases and J shed 7 bases, with 14 bases lying between them. The CDR3 extends over 15 amino acids. Germline assignment: CDR1 SEHNR and CDR2 FQNEAQ (reference sequence).

This clone showed up many times. This rearrangement joins TRBV2 to TRBJ1-4; 9 bases line up with TRBD1. V lost 10 bases and J lost 11; bases outside the gene matches: 11. The CDR3 has 13 amino acids. Germline CDR1 reads SNHLY; CDR2 reads FYNNEI. The CDR3: CATTGGSTQKLFF. The CDR3 coding sequence is TGTGCCACAACAGGGGGCTCCACGCAGAAACTGTTTTTT.

The chain employs TRBV6-1 and TRBJ1-2; TRBD1 matches at 9 bases. The V gene end was trimmed by 7 bases and the J gene end by 6 bases; junction bases not matched to a gene: 12. The CDR3 runs 15 residues. Per germline, CDR1 MNHNS and CDR2 SASEGT. The CDR3, as DNA: TGTGCCAGCACCGCACAATGGGGACAGGGCCATGGCTACACCTTC. Amino acids: CASTAQWGQGHGYTF.

This clone was counted only a few times. CDR3 residues: CASRAQEGYNEKLFF. The CDR3 DNA sequence: TGCGCCAGCCGAGCTCAGGAGGGTTATAATGAAAAACTGTTTTTT. The rearrangement links TRBV5-1 to TRBJ1-4; D remains ambiguous. Deletions cut 7 bases from V and 4 bases from J, with 17 bases between. Per the germline V gene, CDR1 is SGHRS and CDR2 is YFSETQ. This CDR3 spans 15 amino acids.

The chain joins TRBV10-3 to TRBJ1-1; TRBD1 aligns across 7 bases. The V segment lost 6 bases and the J segment 6 bases; nucleotides outside the gene matches: 7. Germline V CDR1 and CDR2: ENHRY, SYGVKD. The CDR3 contains 13 residues. The CDR3 spells CAIRDTGEAEAFF. The CDR3 bases are TGTGCCATCAGGGACACAGGGGAAGCTGAAGCTTTCTTT.

The CDR3 DNA follows: TGTGCCAGCTCACCACGGGGGCCTGACGAGCAGTACTTC. Translated: CASSPRGPDEQYF. The V and J genes are TRBV18 and TRBJ2-7, with D possibly matching TRBD1 (6 bases). The germline gives CDR1 KGHSH, CDR2 LQKENI. This CDR3 is 13 amino acids long. V was trimmed by 1 base and J by 5 bases, leaving 9 bases between them.

The rearrangement joins TRBV28 to TRBJ1-5; 8 bases fit TRBD1. Per germline, CDR1 MDHEN and CDR2 SYDVKM. The J segment lost 6 bases and the V segment lost 4 bases, leaving 11 bases of the junction unmatched. This CDR3 spans 16 amino acids. In DNA form, the CDR3 reads TGTGCCAGCAGTTCCTCAGAACAGGGGGGAATTCAGCCCCAGCATTTT. It specifies CASSSSEQGGIQPQHF.

The chain combines TRBV28 with TRBJ1-2; TRBD1 aligns across 8 bases. In germline, CDR1 is MDHEN, CDR2 SYDVKM. V trimming: 5 bases; J trimming: 7 bases; junction bases outside the gene matches: 6. The CDR3 is made up of 13 amino acids. The CDR3: CASSPSGGSGYTF. For the CDR3, the DNA is TGTGCCAGCAGTCCATCAGGGGGCTCTGGCTACACCTTC.

The chain combines TRBV7-9 with TRBJ1-2; a weak D match, TRBD1 (6 bases). The germline V gene has CDR1 SEHNR and CDR2 FQNEAQ (reference sequence). With 3 bases removed from V and 3 bases from J, the gap between germline ends came to 8 bases. The CDR3 extends over 13 amino acids. The CDR3 spells CASSFSGDYGYTF. The CDR3 nucleotides read TGTGCCAGCAGCTTTTCAGGGGACTATGGCTACACCTTC.

V gene TRBV18 combines with J gene TRBJ1-1; D gene uncertain. With 3 bases removed from V and 1 base from J, the gap between germline ends came to 9 bases. The CDR3 loop spans 14 amino acids. Germline V lookup: CDR1 KGHSH, CDR2 LQKENI. The CDR3 sequence: CASSPITRNTEAFF. In DNA, the CDR3 is TGTGCCAGCTCACCTATAACTCGGAACACTGAAGCTTTCTTT.

For this clone: The identical CDR3 is also encoded by other nucleotide sequences in the sample. The chain carries TRBV27 and TRBJ1-5; TRBD1 matches 11 bases. Germline CDR1 is MNHEY and CDR2 is SMNVEV (reference sequence). This CDR3 contains 15 residues. J gave up 4 bases and V 6 bases, and 5 bases lay outside the gene matches. The CDR3 DNA follows: TGTGCCAGCAGCCGAGGACAGGGGGCGAATCAGCCCCAGCATTTT. It yields the protein CASSRGQGANQPQHF.

This clone was counted a few times. The rearrangement uses TRBV18 and TRBJ1-4; the match to TRBD1 covers 10 bases. V shed 0 bases, J shed 4 bases, and the junction held 2 bases outside the gene matches. This CDR3 has 16 residues. Germline V gene lookup returns CDR1 KGHSH and CDR2 LQKENI. CDR3 DNA sequence: TGTGCCAGCTCACCACCGGACAGGGGGAATAATGAAAAACTGTTTTTT. It is translated as CASSPPDRGNNEKLFF.

J is TRBJ2-7 and V is TRBV7-2; perhaps TRBD1 as D (6 bases). Germline-derived CDR1 and CDR2 are SGHTA and FQGNSA. The CDR3 runs to 16 residues. The V gene lost 1 base and the J gene lost 1 base, with 14 bases spanning the gap. CDR3 bases: TGTGCCAGCAGCTTAGGGCCAGGGGTTTTTTCCTACGAGCAGTACTTC. Translation gives CASSLGPGVFSYEQYF.

The rearrangement joins TRBV27 to TRBJ2-7; unclear D gene. This CDR3 spans 13 amino acids. The V and J ends lost 5 bases and 3 bases respectively, with 11 bases between them. Germline assignment: CDR1 MNHEY and CDR2 SMNVEV (reference sequence). CDR3 region: CASSPSAIYEQYF. The DNA for the CDR3 is TGTGCCAGCAGTCCATCAGCGATCTACGAGCAGTACTTC.

The chain employs TRBV6-1 and TRBJ1-1; D call uncertain. CDR3 length: 13 residues. Germline V gives CDR1 MNHNS, CDR2 SASEGT. Trimming pared 4 bases from V and 1 base from J, leaving 7 bases between. The CDR3 DNA is TGTGCCAGCAGTGCCCGGGAGAACACTGAAGCTTTCTTT. This codes for CASSARENTEAFF.

This chain uses TRBV6-5 with TRBJ1-6, with 7 bases fitting TRBD1. V shed 5 bases and J 7 bases; nucleotides not matched to a gene: 5. The CDR3 length is 14 residues. Germline CDR1 is MNHEY and CDR2 is SVGAGI. The CDR3 region is CASSPQGKNSPLHF. In nucleotides, the CDR3 is TGTGCCAGCAGTCCACAGGGGAAAAATTCACCCCTCCACTTT.